These 7 T cell receptor beta chains were sequenced from one sample in a study of molecular identifiers for immune sequencing clone quantification. TCRdb analysed the PCR reads with MiXCR anew, one entry per CDR3 protein. The sample lists approximately 500,000 distinct CDR3 sequences; about 25% were seen once. Sequences were obtained from naive CD8+ T cells from blood, with Jurkat cell RNA spiked in. Subset indicated: FACS-sorted CD8+CD4-CCR7+CD45RA+ naive T cells. The receptors were gathered from a human donor in good health. Some libraries in this study had Jurkat cell RNA spiked in.

V usage is TRBV4-3 and J usage is TRBJ2-7; 9 bases match TRBD1. J lost 3 bases, V lost 0 bases, and 6 bases had no gene match. The germline gives CDR1 LGHNA, CDR2 YSLEER. This CDR3 spans 16 amino acids. CDR3 sequence reads: CASSQDAGTGSYEQYF. The CDR3 DNA reads as TGCGCCAGCAGCCAAGACGCCGGGACAGGGAGCTACGAGCAGTACTTC.

The rearrangement uses TRBV6-1 and TRBJ2-3; D may be TRBD1 (6 bases). The CDR3 is 15 residues long. The V end was cut by 7 bases, the J end by 0 bases, with 14 bases between. CDR1 is MNHNS and CDR2 is SASEGT in the germline V gene. The CDR3, as DNA: TGTGCCAGCAATCGGGACACAGCTAGCACAGATACGCAGTATTTT. Protein: CASNRDTASTDTQYF.

The J gene is TRBJ2-1, the V gene TRBV27; 7 nucleotides agree with TRBD2. There are 15 residues in the CDR3. V shed 4 bases, J shed 0 bases, and the junction held 3 bases outside the gene matches. Germline CDR1 reads MNHEY; CDR2 reads SMNVEV (reference sequence). The CDR3 region has the DNA TGTGCCAGCAGTTGGCGGGGGAGCTCCTACAATGAGCAGTTCTTC. Amino acids: CASSWRGSSYNEQFF.

The rearrangement links TRBV28 to TRBJ1-4, with D maybe TRBD1 (6 bases). CDR3 length equals 17 residues. The germline V gene has CDR1 MDHEN and CDR2 SYDVKM. Trimming stripped 3 bases from V and 2 bases from J, with 16 bases between. In DNA, the CDR3 is TGTGCCAGCAGTTTGAGGGGGGGCACCCCCACTAATGAAAAACTGTTTTTT. Residues: CASSLRGGTPTNEKLFF. The variable domain in full, completed from reference TRBV28 and TRBJ1-4, reads DVKVTQSSRYLVKRTGEKVFLECVQDMDHENMFWYRQDPGLGLRLIYFSYDVKMKEKGDIPEGYSVSREKKERFSLILESASTNQTSMYLCASSLRGGTPTNEKLFFGSGTQLSVL.

The chain has TRBV29-1 and TRBJ2-1; D may match TRBD1 or TRBD2 (5 bases each). The CDR3 is 16 amino acids. Between the trimmed V and J ends, which lost 4 bases and 4 bases, there was a span of 20 bases. Germline V gene lookup returns CDR1 SQVTM and CDR2 ANQGSEA. The CDR3 region is CSVAGAGTGIYNEQFF. For the CDR3, the DNA is TGCAGCGTTGCTGGGGCAGGAACGGGGATATACAATGAGCAGTTCTTC.

This rearrangement joins TRBV6-5 to TRBJ2-3, with D possibly called TRBD1 or TRBD2 (5 bases each). Trimming removed 6 bases from V and 4 bases from J, with 20 bases in between. Germline V gene sequence: CDR1 MNHEY, CDR2 SVGAGI. This CDR3 spans 16 amino acids. The DNA of the CDR3 is TGTGCCAGCAGCCCTACGAGGGGATTAGCCGCAGATACGCAGTATTTT. This gives the protein CASSPTRGLAADTQYF.

This clonotype showed up just a few times. The chain combines TRBV20-1 with TRBJ2-2, with no clear D. The length of the CDR3 is 17 residues. V was cut by 2 bases and J by 6 bases, with 22 bases left in between. Germline V lookup: CDR1 DFQATT, CDR2 SNEGSKA (reference sequence). CDR3 sequence (DNA): TGCAGTGCTAGACCCCCCCAGGTCTGGGTTGACGCCGGGGAGCTGTTTTTT. It yields the protein CSARPPQVWVDAGELFF.